This is a list of T cell receptor beta chains from one sample in a study of blood T cell repertoires in COVID-19. Some clones are missing from TCRdb's copy, which holds only in-frame ones; the method was immunoSEQ multiplex PCR. The sample yields tens of thousands of clones, approximately 84% seen once. The sample consisted of peripheral blood. Receptors originate from an older man with acute or convalescent COVID-19. Each CDR3 is given with its conserved first and last residue. A D gene is named only where the DNA matches it firmly. A row's size may be missing; if present it is once, few, many or a size class.

abundance,j_gene,d_gene,v_gene,CDR3nt,CDR3aa
.,TRBJ2-1,TRBD1,TRBV28,TGTGCCAGCACTACAGGGGTCAATGAGCAGTTCTTC,CASTTGVNEQFF
few,TRBJ2-4,.,TRBV28,TGTGCCAGCAACGGAGCCAAAAACATTCAGTACTTC,CASNGAKNIQYF
.,TRBJ1-1,.,TRBV7-3,TGTGCCAGCAGCTCACAAAGCGGAACTGAAGCTTTCTTT,CASSSQSGTEAFF
few,TRBJ2-1,.,TRBV20-1,TGCAGTGCAGACTGGCGCGGTGAGCAGTTCTTC,CSADWRGEQFF
.,TRBJ1-5,TRBD1,TRBV3-1/TRBV3-2,TGTGCCAGCAGCCAGGGCACAGGGGCTTTTGGCAATCAGCCCCAGCATTTT,CASSQGTGAFGNQPQHF
.,TRBJ2-1,TRBD1,TRBV24-1,TGTGCCACCAGTGACGGACAGGTCTACAATGAGCAGTTCTTC,CATSDGQVYNEQFF
.,TRBJ1-1,.,TRBV18,TGTGCCAGCTCACCTCCGCGACAGGACACTGAAGCTTTCTTT,CASSPPRQDTEAFF
.,TRBJ2-1,TRBD1,TRBV2,TGTGCCAGCACGGGACAGGGGTACAATGAGCAGTTCTTC,CASTGQGYNEQFF
.,TRBJ1-5,TRBD1,TRBV27,TGTGCCAGCAGTCCGCTTGGGGGGGGCGGGACAGGGGTTCAGCCCCAGCATTTT,CASSPLGGGGTGVQPQHF
.,TRBJ2-7,.,TRBV2,TGTGCCAGCACCCGAGTAGCGGAGCGTGAGCAGTACTTC,CASTRVAEREQYF
.,TRBJ2-2,.,TRBV19,TGTGCCAGTAGTCTCCGGGAGACCGGGGAGCTGTTTTTT,CASSLRETGELFF
.,TRBJ1-1,TRBD1,TRBV19,TGTGCCAGTAGGACACACCGGGACAGGGGGCGTGTGGGTGAAGCTTTCTTT,CASRTHRDRGRVGEAFF
.,TRBJ1-2,TRBD1,TRBV30,TGTGCCTGTCGACGGGACAGACCCTATGGCTACACCTTC,CACRRDRPYGYTF
.,TRBJ1-2,.,TRBV12-3/TRBV12-4,TGTGCCAGCAGCCCAGGGGACTATGGCTACACCTTC,CASSPGDYGYTF
.,TRBJ2-3,.,TRBV3-1/TRBV3-2,TGTGCCAGCAGCCAAGGCGGATTTAACACAGATACGCAGTATTTT,CASSQGGFNTDTQYF
.,TRBJ1-3,TRBD1,TRBV3-1/TRBV3-2,TGTGCCAGCGCAGGGGGAGGAAACACCATATATTTT,CASAGGGNTIYF
.,TRBJ1-4,TRBD1,TRBV28,TGTGCCAGCAGTGTGGGGACAGCAACTAATGAAAAACTGTTTTTT,CASSVGTATNEKLFF
.,TRBJ1-6,TRBD1,TRBV5-4,TGTGCCAGCAGCGCCGGGACAGCCACTTATAATTCACCCCTCCACTTT,CASSAGTATYNSPLHF
.,TRBJ2-7,TRBD2,TRBV7-2,TGTGCCAGCAGCTTAGGACTAGCGGCGCTCTACGAGCAGTACTTC,CASSLGLAALYEQYF
many,TRBJ2-7,TRBD1,TRBV27,TGTGCCAGCAGTCGTTCTCAGGGGGAATGGTCCTACGAGCAGTACTTC,CASSRSQGEWSYEQYF
.,TRBJ1-5,TRBD1,TRBV28,TGTGCCAGCAGTTTATGGGACAGGGGAGAGAGCAATCAGCCCCAGCATTTT,CASSLWDRGESNQPQHF
.,TRBJ1-2,TRBD1,TRBV7-2,TGTGCCAGCAGCCTCAGGAGGACAGGACGAAACTATGGCTACACCTTC,CASSLRRTGRNYGYTF
.,TRBJ1-2,TRBD1,TRBV25-1,TGTGCCAGCAGACAAGGGGGCGGCTACACCTTC,CASRQGGGYTF
.,TRBJ2-6,.,TRBV9,TGTGCCAGCAGCGTACAGGGAGGGGGGCTTGGGGCCAACGTCCTGACTTTC,CASSVQGGGLGANVLTF
.,TRBJ1-6,.,TRBV3-1/TRBV3-2,TGTGCCAGCAGCCAGGCCGGCCAGGGCAATTTTTCACCCCTCCACTTT,CASSQAGQGNFSPLHF
.,TRBJ2-5,TRBD2,TRBV30,TGTGCCGGCACGTGGGGGGGTCGAGAGACCCAGTACTTC,CAGTWGGRETQYF
.,TRBJ1-2,.,TRBV29-1,TGCAGCGTTGAGTCCGGGGACTATGGCTACACCTTC,CSVESGDYGYTF
once,TRBJ1-6,.,TRBV7-8,TGTGCCAGCAGCTTACGGGCCTCGAGGGAGTCACCCCTCCACTTT,CASSLRASRESPLHF
.,TRBJ2-5,.,TRBV7-7,TGTGCTAGCAGCTCGCAGGGGGGAGCCGAGACCCAGTACTTC,CASSSQGGAETQYF
.,TRBJ2-4,.,TRBV20-1,TGCAGTGCTAGTGAATCCTTAGCCAAAAACATTCAGTACTTC,CSASESLAKNIQYF
.,TRBJ2-2,TRBD1,TRBV9,TGTGCCAGCACTGGACAGGACCTACTGGGGGAGCTGTTTTTT,CASTGQDLLGELFF
.,TRBJ2-7,TRBD2,TRBV5-1,TGCGCCAGCAGCTTGGTAGCTAGCGGGAGTAGCGGCTCCTACGAGCAGTACTTC,CASSLVASGSSGSYEQYF
.,TRBJ2-1,.,TRBV7-2,TGTGCCAGCAGCTTAGAGGGGACACGCATCGATGAGCAGTTCTTC,CASSLEGTRIDEQFF
.,TRBJ1-5,.,TRBV2,TGTGCCAGCAGTGAGGGCAGGGGTAATCAGCCCCAGCATTTT,CASSEGRGNQPQHF
.,TRBJ2-2,TRBD2,TRBV11-3,TGTGCCAGCAGCTTTGAAGCGGGAGTGGCCGGGGAGCTGTTTTTT,CASSFEAGVAGELFF
.,TRBJ1-1,.,TRBV1,TGCACCAGCACCGCGGTGGAGGGAGGCACTGAAGCTTTCTTT,CTSTAVEGGTEAFF
once,TRBJ2-2,.,TRBV19,TGTGCCAGTAGTATAGGGCAGGCGAACACCGGGGAGCTGTTTTTT,CASSIGQANTGELFF
.,TRBJ2-5,TRBD1,TRBV6-1,TGTGCCAGCAGTGAAGGACGACCCAGGGGGCGGGAGACCCAGTACTTC,CASSEGRPRGRETQYF
.,TRBJ1-2,.,TRBV7-9,TGTGCCAGCAGCTTTAGAGGGGGTTCCTATGGCTACACTTTC,CASSFRGGSYGYTF
.,TRBJ2-1,TRBD2,TRBV14,TGTGCCAGCAGCCCACCCGGGGGGAACATCCTCAATGAGCAGTTCTTC,CASSPPGGNILNEQFF
.,TRBJ1-1,.,TRBV7-9,TGTGCCAGCAGCTCCGCAGGGAACACTGAAGCTTTCTTT,CASSSAGNTEAFF
.,TRBJ1-1,.,TRBV28,TGTGCCAGCAGTTTAAATCAGGGGCCAGCTTTCTTT,CASSLNQGPAFF
.,TRBJ2-7,.,TRBV5-1,TGCGCCAGCAGCTTGGATCAGGGCTCCTACGAGCAGTACTTC,CASSLDQGSYEQYF
once,TRBJ2-1,TRBD2,TRBV6-5,TGTGCCAGCAGTTACCGGGGCGGGGGGCCGGATGAGCAGTTCTTC,CASSYRGGGPDEQFF
.,TRBJ2-7,.,TRBV6-5,TGTGCCAGCAGCGGACATCCGACTTCCGAGCAGTACTTC,CASSGHPTSEQYF
.,TRBJ1-1,.,TRBV6-6,TGTGCCAGCATCCCTCCGGGAGGGACTGAAGCTTTCTTT,CASIPPGGTEAFF
.,TRBJ2-3,.,TRBV2,TGTGCCAGCAGGACGCCGGGGGCAGATACGCAGTATTTT,CASRTPGADTQYF
.,TRBJ1-2,.,TRBV6-5,TGTGCCAGCACTCCCCTAGGAATCTATGGCTACACCTTC,CASTPLGIYGYTF
.,TRBJ1-2,TRBD1,TRBV9,TGTGCCAGCAGCGGCCGACAGGGGGTCTATGGCTACACCTTC,CASSGRQGVYGYTF
.,TRBJ1-3,.,TRBV6-5,TGTGCCAGCAGACTACAGGGCTCTGGAAACACCATATATTTT,CASRLQGSGNTIYF
.,TRBJ2-7,TRBD1,TRBV6-5,TGTGCCAGCAGCCCGGGACAGGGGGCCCTCTACGAGCAGTACTTC,CASSPGQGALYEQYF